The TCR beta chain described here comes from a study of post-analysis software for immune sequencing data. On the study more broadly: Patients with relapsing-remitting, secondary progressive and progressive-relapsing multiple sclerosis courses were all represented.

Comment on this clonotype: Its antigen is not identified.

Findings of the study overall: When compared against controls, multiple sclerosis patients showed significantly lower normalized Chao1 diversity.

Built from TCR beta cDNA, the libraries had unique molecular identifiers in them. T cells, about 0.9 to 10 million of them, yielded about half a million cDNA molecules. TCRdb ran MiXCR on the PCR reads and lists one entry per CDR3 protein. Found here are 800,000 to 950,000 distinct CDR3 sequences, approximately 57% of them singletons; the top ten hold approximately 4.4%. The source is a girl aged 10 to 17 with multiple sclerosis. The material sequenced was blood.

The CDR3 protein is CASSLKGFTHEQYF. The CDR3 region has the DNA TGTGCCAGCAGCTTAAAAGGGTTTACCCACGAGCAGTACTTC. The chain couples TRBV5-4 to TRBJ2-7; D not resolved. The CDR3 is made up of 14 amino acids. The ends were cut back, 2 bases at V and 5 bases at J, with 14 bases in the middle. CDR1 and CDR2 from the germline V gene are SGHNT and YYREEE (reference sequence).